One sample yielded the 11 T cell receptor beta chains listed below, sequenced in a study of lymphopenia after photon versus proton radiotherapy. Sequencing used immunoSEQ multiplex PCR; TCRdb keeps in-frame clones, though not all of them. Here the sample spans around 66,000 clones, approximately 83% being singletons. Source: peripheral blood, taken from a patient treated with photon-based radiotherapy. The receptors originated from a man aged 35 to 55 with gastric cancer.

The chain carries TRBV7-2 and TRBJ2-7; 9 bases map to TRBD2. CDR1 is SGHTA and CDR2 is FQGNSA in the germline V gene. The CDR3 totals 17 residues. V was pared by 2 bases and J by 4 bases, with 12 bases of the junction left unmatched. CDR3 in amino acids: CASSLSLRGGLGYEQYF. The CDR3 bases are TGTGCCAGCAGCTTAAGTCTGCGGGGGGGCCTGGGGTACGAGCAGTACTTC.

The chain couples TRBV18 to TRBJ2-1; TRBD2 aligns across 12 bases. V trimming: 3 bases; J trimming: 10 bases; junction bases outside the gene matches: 7. This CDR3 contains 15 residues. Germline CDR1 and CDR2: KGHSH and LQKENI. The CDR3 loop reads CASSPASGGAGEQFF. CDR3 nucleotide sequence: TGTGCCAGCTCACCGGCTAGCGGGGGGGCCGGAGAGCAGTTCTTC.

This chain uses TRBV27 with TRBJ1-2; D is possibly TRBD1 (6 bases). Germline-derived CDR1 and CDR2 are MNHEY and SMNVEV (reference sequence). The V and J ends lost 4 bases and 2 bases respectively, with 14 bases between them. CDR3 length: 15 residues. DNA for the CDR3: TGTGCCAGCAGTTCCCTACAGGGAGGGAACTATGGCTACACCTTC. This translates into CASSSLQGGNYGYTF.

The chain links TRBV7-2 to TRBJ1-2; perhaps TRBD1 as D (5 bases). With 1 base removed from V and 7 bases from J, the gap between germline ends came to 19 bases. The CDR3 is 16 residues long. Germline V gene sequence: CDR1 SGHTA, CDR2 FQGNSA. DNA for the CDR3: TGTGCCAGCAGCTTAGGGGACTTTAATCCAGGGCGTGGCTACACCTTC. Translated: CASSLGDFNPGRGYTF.

This chain's CDR3 is CASSENPRGDTEAFF. The CDR3, as DNA: TGTGCCAGCAGTGAAAACCCCAGGGGGGACACTGAAGCTTTCTTT. The V call is TRBV25-1, the J call TRBJ1-1; TRBD1 aligns across 7 bases. J was trimmed by 3 bases and V by 2 bases; bases with no gene match: 6. Germline lookup yields CDR1 MGHDK and CDR2 SYGVNS. The CDR3 runs 15 residues.

V is TRBV5-4 and J is TRBJ2-1; 12 positions match TRBD2. The V gene end was trimmed by 4 bases and the J gene end by 6 bases; junction bases not matched to a gene: 8. The germline V gene encodes CDR1 SGHNT and CDR2 YYREEE (reference sequence). The CDR3 covers 16 residues. Here the CDR3 DNA reads TGTGCCAGCAGCCCGCCTCTAGCGGGGGGGCTCAATGAGCAGTTCTTC. It codes for CASSPPLAGGLNEQFF.

The chain joins TRBV5-1 to TRBJ1-1; 10 positions agree with TRBD1. There are 16 residues in the CDR3. J lost 0 bases, V lost 0 bases, and 2 bases had no gene match. Germline CDR1 and CDR2: SGHRS and YFSETQ. The CDR3 DNA reads TGCGCCAGCAGCTTGGGACAGGGGGCTATGAACACTGAAGCTTTCTTT. Translating it yields CASSLGQGAMNTEAFF.

The chain uses TRBV6-5 and TRBJ2-7; D is uncertain. The CDR3 runs 15 residues. CDR1 and CDR2 from the germline V gene are MNHEY and SVGAGI. V lost 6 bases, J lost 0 bases, and 15 bases lay in between. CDR3 sequence (DNA): TGTGCCAGCAGACCCGACACCCAACTCTCCTACGAGCAGTACTTC. It specifies CASRPDTQLSYEQYF.

The chain uses TRBV18 and TRBJ1-4; 8 bases line up with TRBD1. This CDR3 region has 15 residues. CDR1 and CDR2 from the germline V gene are KGHSH and LQKENI. V was clipped by 4 bases and J by 7 bases; unmatched bases: 8. The CDR3 nucleotides are TGTGCCAGCTCACAGGACAGGGAACAGGGTGAAAAACTGTTTTTT. Protein: CASSQDREQGEKLFF.

The rearrangement uses TRBV7-2 and TRBJ1-2, with 7 bases lining up with TRBD1. Germline lookup yields CDR1 SGHTA and CDR2 FQGNSA. This CDR3 has 13 residues. V was pared by 5 bases and J by 8 bases, with 8 bases of the junction left unmatched. CDR3 loop: CASSPDRARGYTF. The CDR3 coding sequence is TGTGCCAGCAGCCCCGACAGGGCAAGAGGCTACACCTTC.

This clone was counted only a few times. This rearrangement joins TRBV27 to TRBJ1-2, with 7 bases that match TRBD1. Per germline, CDR1 MNHEY and CDR2 SMNVEV (reference sequence). This CDR3 is built from 15 residues. Trimming removed 0 bases from V and 8 bases from J; junction bases left unmatched: 9. The DNA for the CDR3 is TGTGCCAGCAGTTTATCGGGGGCGACAGGGCGCGGCTACACCTTC. Translating it yields CASSLSGATGRGYTF.